The rows below give T cell receptor beta chains drawn from one sample of a study of response to subunit inactivated influenza vaccine. TCRdb reprocessed the RT-PCR reads with MiXCR, giving one entry per CDR3 protein. Among about 700,000 distinct CDR3 sequences listed, roughly 14% were seen once. The specimen comprised PBMCs from blood, sampled less than 15 days before vaccination. These TCRs come from a man aged 50-60 years who received an inactivated influenza vaccine. CDR3s include the opening cysteine and the closing phenylalanine or tryptophan. The order of the fields is CDR3 protein, CDR3 DNA, D gene, V gene, clone size, J gene. D genes are given only for firm matches. For some rows the clone size is stated as once, few or many, or as a class when expanded; others skip it.

CDR3: CASSVDRVDWTEAFF
DNA: TGTGCCAGCAGCGTGGACAGGGTCGATTGGACTGAAGCTTTCTTT
D: TRBD1
V: TRBV7-8
size: NA
J: TRBJ1-1

CDR3: CATSDEKRRTNSNTGELFF
DNA: TGTGCCACCAGTGACGAGAAGAGGCGGACCAATTCGAACACCGGGGAGCTGTTTTTT
D: NA
V: TRBV24-1
size: few
J: TRBJ2-2

CDR3: CASSFPIPGDTGELFF
DNA: TGTGCCAGCAGTTTCCCTATACCGGGAGACACCGGGGAGCTGTTTTTT
D: NA
V: TRBV12-3/TRBV12-4
size: NA
J: TRBJ2-2

CDR3: CSGQQLGEGGYTF
DNA: TGCAGCGGACAACAGCTCGGAGAGGGTGGCTACACCTTC
D: NA
V: TRBV29-1
size: NA
J: TRBJ1-2

CDR3: CASIPGQGLLGYTF
DNA: TGTGCCAGCATTCCGGGACAGGGGCTATTAGGCTACACCTTC
D: TRBD1
V: TRBV28
size: few
J: TRBJ1-2

CDR3: CASSLEGPINNEQFF
DNA: TGCGCCAGCAGCTTGGAGGGACCCATCAACAATGAGCAGTTCTTC
D: NA
V: TRBV5-1
size: NA
J: TRBJ2-1

CDR3: CASSLGWDSYEQYF
DNA: TGTGCCAGCAGTTTAGGATGGGACAGCTACGAGCAGTACTTC
D: TRBD1
V: TRBV12-3/TRBV12-4
size: many
J: TRBJ2-7

CDR3: CASSYNRPYNEQFF
DNA: TGTGCCAGCAGTTACAACAGACCTTACAATGAGCAGTTCTTC
D: NA
V: TRBV6-5
size: NA
J: TRBJ2-1

CDR3: CASSPWTGVTEAFF
DNA: TGTGCCAGCAGTCCCTGGACAGGGGTCACTGAAGCTTTCTTT
D: TRBD1
V: TRBV6-2/TRBV6-3
size: few
J: TRBJ1-1

CDR3: CASSFGRLAGITDTQYF
DNA: TGTGCCAGCAGTTTTGGGCGACTAGCGGGGATCACAGATACGCAGTATTTT
D: TRBD2
V: TRBV28
size: NA
J: TRBJ2-3

CDR3: CATGLAGYNEQFF
DNA: TGTGCCACCGGACTAGCGGGGTACAATGAGCAGTTCTTC
D: TRBD2
V: TRBV15
size: NA
J: TRBJ2-1

CDR3: CASSVGTGGIYEQYF
DNA: TGTGCCAGCAGCGTAGGAACAGGGGGAATCTACGAGCAGTACTTC
D: TRBD1
V: TRBV9
size: few
J: TRBJ2-7

CDR3: CASSQQHRTSTQYF
DNA: TGTGCCAGCAGCCAGCAACACCGAACGTCTACGCAGTATTTT
D: NA
V: TRBV4-2
size: NA
J: TRBJ2-3

CDR3: CASSAGRREFF
DNA: TGTGCCAGCAGTGCGGGACGCCGGGAGTTCTTC
D: NA
V: TRBV12-3/TRBV12-4
size: NA
J: TRBJ2-1

CDR3: CASSERGLSYEQYF
DNA: TGTGCCAGCAGTGAGCGGGGGTTATCCTACGAGCAGTACTTC
D: TRBD2
V: TRBV7-2
size: few
J: TRBJ2-7

CDR3: CTSSQPPGQGAETQYF
DNA: TGCACCAGCAGCCAACCGCCGGGACAGGGGGCAGAGACCCAGTACTTC
D: NA
V: TRBV1
size: NA
J: TRBJ2-5

CDR3: CSARLSSGRAETLSTDTQYF
DNA: TGCAGTGCTAGGCTCTCTAGCGGGAGGGCCGAAACTCTGAGCACAGATACGCAGTATTTT
D: TRBD2
V: TRBV20-1
size: NA
J: TRBJ2-3

CDR3: CASSPGTVIGELFF
DNA: TGTGCCAGCAGCCCCGGGACCGTCATCGGGGAGCTGTTTTTT
D: NA
V: TRBV9
size: many
J: TRBJ2-2

CDR3: CASSSQRRGTGELFF
DNA: TGTGCCAGCAGTTCCCAACGGAGAGGGACCGGGGAGCTGTTTTTT
D: NA
V: TRBV2
size: NA
J: TRBJ2-2

CDR3: CASSLAWTWSSTDTQYF
DNA: TGTGCCAGCAGCTTAGCATGGACTTGGTCTAGCACAGATACGCAGTATTTT
D: NA
V: TRBV7-2
size: NA
J: TRBJ2-3

CDR3: CATSDSLASGDEQYF
DNA: TGTGCCACCAGTGATTCCCTTGCAAGCGGGGACGAGCAGTACTTC
D: TRBD2
V: TRBV24-1
size: many
J: TRBJ2-7

CDR3: CSARDDPSYEQYF
DNA: TGCAGTGCTAGGGATGATCCTTCCTACGAGCAGTACTTC
D: NA
V: TRBV20-1
size: many
J: TRBJ2-7

CDR3: CASSNGQFRTEAFF
DNA: TGCGCCAGCAGCAACGGACAATTCAGAACTGAAGCTTTCTTT
D: NA
V: TRBV4-1
size: few
J: TRBJ1-1

CDR3: CASSWTGGASGQPQHF
DNA: TGTGCCAGTAGTTGGACAGGGGGCGCGTCCGGTCAGCCCCAGCATTTT
D: TRBD1
V: TRBV19
size: few
J: TRBJ1-5

CDR3: CAISVGRTGELFF
DNA: TGTGCCATCAGTGTAGGGCGCACCGGGGAGCTGTTTTTT
D: NA
V: TRBV10-3
size: few
J: TRBJ2-2

CDR3: CASTYSADYGYTF
DNA: TGTGCCAGCACTTACTCGGCGGACTATGGCTACACCTTC
D: NA
V: TRBV7-8
size: few
J: TRBJ1-2

CDR3: CASSLEASGHNEQFF
DNA: TGCGCCAGCAGCTTGGAAGCTAGCGGCCACAATGAGCAGTTCTTC
D: TRBD2
V: TRBV5-1
size: few
J: TRBJ2-1

CDR3: CASSAEGHSYEQYF
DNA: TGTGCCAGCAGCGCAGAAGGACACTCCTACGAGCAGTACTTC
D: NA
V: TRBV9
size: few
J: TRBJ2-7

CDR3: CASSLWEGVSTDTQYF
DNA: TGTGCCAGCAGTTTATGGGAGGGGGTGAGCACAGATACGCAGTATTTT
D: NA
V: TRBV28
size: NA
J: TRBJ2-3